The clone carrying this T cell receptor beta chain has just a few counts. Germline V gene data show CDR1 as DFQATT and CDR2 as SNEGSKA (reference sequence). Trimming at V came to 3 bases and at J to 5 bases, leaving 15 bases not matched to a gene. The CDR3 is 17 amino acids. This specimen belongs to a study of blood T cell repertoires in COVID-19. Study information: Spain, Italy and the United States supplied samples that represented acute and convalescent COVID-19. Sources were T cells, B-cell-depleted T cells, or PBMCs; the material itself was cDNA or gDNA.

In the source study's methods: Quantification of nucleated cells was approximated via reference gene primer amplification. The method was immunoSEQ multiplex PCR; TCRdb's version includes in-frame clones alone and lacks a portion of them. Clonal size and the V and J genes are those of that table, whereas D and trimming came from the DNA. Among under 250,000 clones listed, nearly 85% were seen once. The sample comprised peripheral blood. The chain links TRBV20-1 to TRBJ2-5; TRBD2 matches 10 bases. The sequence derives from a human donor in a cohort sampled during active COVID-19. The CDR3 DNA sequence: TGCAGTGCTAGTCCGGCTAGCGGGAGTCGAGTTAGGGAGACCCAGTACTTC. This translates into CSASPASGSRVRETQYF.